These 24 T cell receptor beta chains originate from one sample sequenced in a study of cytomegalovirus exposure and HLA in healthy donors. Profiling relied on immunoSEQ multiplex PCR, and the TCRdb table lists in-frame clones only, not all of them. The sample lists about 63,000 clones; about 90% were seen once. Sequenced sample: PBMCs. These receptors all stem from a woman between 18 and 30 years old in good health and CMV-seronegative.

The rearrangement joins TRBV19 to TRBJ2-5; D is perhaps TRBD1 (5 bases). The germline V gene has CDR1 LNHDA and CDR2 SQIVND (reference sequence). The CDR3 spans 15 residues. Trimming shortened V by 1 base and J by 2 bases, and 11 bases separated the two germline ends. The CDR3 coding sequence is TGTGCCAGTAGTATAGGGGGCCGCACACAAGAGACCCAGTACTTC. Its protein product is CASSIGGRTQETQYF.

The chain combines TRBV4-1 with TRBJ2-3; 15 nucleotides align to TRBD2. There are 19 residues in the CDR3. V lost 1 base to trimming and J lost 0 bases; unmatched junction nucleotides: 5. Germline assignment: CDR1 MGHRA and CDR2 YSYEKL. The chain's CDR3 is CASSQAGLAGGLSTDTQYF. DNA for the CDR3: TGCGCCAGCAGCCAAGCGGGACTAGCGGGGGGCCTGAGCACAGATACGCAGTATTTT.

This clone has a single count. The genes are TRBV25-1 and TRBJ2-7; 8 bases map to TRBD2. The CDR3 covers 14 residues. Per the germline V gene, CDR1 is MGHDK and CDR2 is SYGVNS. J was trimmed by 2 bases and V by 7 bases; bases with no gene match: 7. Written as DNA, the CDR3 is TGTGCCAGCACGGGGGGGGTTTTCCCCTACGAGCAGTACTTC. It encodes CASTGGVFPYEQYF.

CDR3 protein: CASSYSPGTYNSPLHF. The CDR3 bases are TGTGCCAGCAGTTACTCACCCGGGACTTATAATTCACCCCTCCACTTT. This chain connects TRBV6-5 to TRBJ1-6, with TRBD1 as a possible D gene (5 bases). The CDR3 runs to 16 residues. CDR1 MNHEY and CDR2 SVGAGI come from the germline V gene. V lost 0 bases and J lost 4, with 10 bases in between.

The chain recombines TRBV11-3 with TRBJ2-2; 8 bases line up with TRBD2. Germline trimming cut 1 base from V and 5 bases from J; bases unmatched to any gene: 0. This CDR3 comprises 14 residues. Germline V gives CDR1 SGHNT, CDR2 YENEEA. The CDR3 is CASSLAGGTGELFF. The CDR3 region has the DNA TGTGCCAGCAGCTTAGCGGGAGGGACCGGGGAGCTGTTTTTT.

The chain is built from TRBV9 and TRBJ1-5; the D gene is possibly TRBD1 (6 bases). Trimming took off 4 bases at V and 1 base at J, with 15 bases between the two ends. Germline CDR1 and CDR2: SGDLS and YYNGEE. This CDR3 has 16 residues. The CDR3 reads CASSPGGARSNQPQHF. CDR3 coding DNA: TGTGCCAGCAGCCCCGGGGGGGCTCGGAGCAATCAGCCCCAGCATTTT.

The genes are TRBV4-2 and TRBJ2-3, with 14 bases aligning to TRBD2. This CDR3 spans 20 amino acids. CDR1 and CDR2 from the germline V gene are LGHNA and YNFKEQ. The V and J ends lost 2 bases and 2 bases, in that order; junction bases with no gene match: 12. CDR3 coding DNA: TGTGCCAGCAGCCAACACCAATATCGACTAGCGGGGGGGACCACAGATACGCAGTATTTT. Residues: CASSQHQYRLAGGTTDTQYF.

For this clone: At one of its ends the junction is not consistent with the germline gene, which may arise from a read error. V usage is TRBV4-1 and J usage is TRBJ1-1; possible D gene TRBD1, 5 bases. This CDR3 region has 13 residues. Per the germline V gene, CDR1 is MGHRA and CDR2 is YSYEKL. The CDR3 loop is CASSQDGIGGRIF. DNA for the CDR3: TGCGCCAGCAGCCAAGATGGTATCGGGGGACGGATTTTT.

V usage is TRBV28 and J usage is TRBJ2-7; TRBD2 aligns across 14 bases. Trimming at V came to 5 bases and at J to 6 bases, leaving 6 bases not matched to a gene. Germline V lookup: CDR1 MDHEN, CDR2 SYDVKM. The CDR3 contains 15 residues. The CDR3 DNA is TGTGCCAGCAGTAGAGGGACTAGCGGGAGCGGCGAGCAGTACTTC. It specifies CASSRGTSGSGEQYF.

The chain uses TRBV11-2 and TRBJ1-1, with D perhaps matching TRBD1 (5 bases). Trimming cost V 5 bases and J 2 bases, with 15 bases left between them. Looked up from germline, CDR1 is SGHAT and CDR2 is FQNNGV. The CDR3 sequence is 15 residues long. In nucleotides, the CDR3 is TGTGCCAGCAGCCTGCTCGGGGGGAGCAACACTGAAGCTTTCTTT. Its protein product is CASSLLGGSNTEAFF. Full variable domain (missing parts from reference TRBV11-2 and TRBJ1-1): EAGVAQSPRYKIIEKRQSVAFWCNPISGHATLYWYQQILGQGPKLLIQFQNNGVVDDSQLPKDRFSAERLKGVDSTLKIQPAKLEDSAVYLCASSLLGGSNTEAFFGQGTRLTVV.

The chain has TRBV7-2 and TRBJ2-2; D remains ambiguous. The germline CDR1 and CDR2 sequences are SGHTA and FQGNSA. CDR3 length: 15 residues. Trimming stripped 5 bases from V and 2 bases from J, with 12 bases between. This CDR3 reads CASSPRARNTGELFF. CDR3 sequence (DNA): TGTGCCAGCAGCCCTCGCGCGCGAAACACCGGGGAGCTGTTTTTT.

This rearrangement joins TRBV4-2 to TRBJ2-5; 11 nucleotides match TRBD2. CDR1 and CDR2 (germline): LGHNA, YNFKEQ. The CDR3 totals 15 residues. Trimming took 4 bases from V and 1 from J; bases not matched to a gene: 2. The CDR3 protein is CASSRGTSGQETQYF. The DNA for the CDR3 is TGTGCCAGCAGCCGAGGGACTAGCGGCCAAGAGACCCAGTACTTC.

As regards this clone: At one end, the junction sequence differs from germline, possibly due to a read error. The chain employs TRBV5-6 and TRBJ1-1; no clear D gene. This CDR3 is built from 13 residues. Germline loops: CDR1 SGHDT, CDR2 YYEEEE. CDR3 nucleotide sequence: TGTGCCAGCAGCTTGGCCGATGGCAGGAAAGTCGTCTTT. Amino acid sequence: CASSLADGRKVVF.

The CDR3 sequence: CASRENYGYTF. In DNA, the CDR3 is TGTGCCAGCAGAGAGAACTATGGCTACACCTTC. This chain connects TRBV7-9 to TRBJ1-2, with D uncertain. Trimming removed 6 bases at V and 2 bases at J, with 4 bases between. This CDR3 region has 11 residues. The germline V gene has CDR1 SEHNR and CDR2 FQNEAQ (reference sequence). The variable domain in full, with the rest retrieved from reference TRBV7-9 and TRBJ1-2, is DTGVSQNPRHKITKRGQNVTFRCDPISEHNRLYWYRQTLGQGPEFLTYFQNEAQLEKSRLLSDRFSAERPKGSFSTLEIQRTEQGDSAMYLCASRENYGYTFGSGTRLTVV.

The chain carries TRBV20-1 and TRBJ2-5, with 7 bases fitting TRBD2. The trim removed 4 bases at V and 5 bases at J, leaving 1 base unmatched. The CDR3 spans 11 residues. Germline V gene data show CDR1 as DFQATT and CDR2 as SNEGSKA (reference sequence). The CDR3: CSAMGGETQYF. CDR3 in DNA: TGCAGTGCTATGGGGGGGGAGACCCAGTACTTC.

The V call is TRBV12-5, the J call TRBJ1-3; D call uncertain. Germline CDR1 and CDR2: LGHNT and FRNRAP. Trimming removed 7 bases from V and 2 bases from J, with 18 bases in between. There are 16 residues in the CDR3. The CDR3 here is CASDPRGTITGNTIYF. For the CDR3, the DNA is TGTGCTAGTGACCCCCGGGGTACTATAACTGGAAACACCATATATTTT.

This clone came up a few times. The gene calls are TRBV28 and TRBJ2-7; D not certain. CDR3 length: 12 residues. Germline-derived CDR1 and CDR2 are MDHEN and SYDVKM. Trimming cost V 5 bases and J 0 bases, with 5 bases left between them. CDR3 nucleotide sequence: TGTGCCAGCAGTCTACGCTCCTACGAGCAGTACTTC. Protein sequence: CASSLRSYEQYF.

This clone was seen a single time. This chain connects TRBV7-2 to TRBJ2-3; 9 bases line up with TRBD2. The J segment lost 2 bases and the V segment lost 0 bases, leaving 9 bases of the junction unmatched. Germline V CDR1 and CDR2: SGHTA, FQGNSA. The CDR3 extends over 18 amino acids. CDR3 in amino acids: CASSLALFSGGLTDTQYF. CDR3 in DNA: TGTGCCAGCAGCTTAGCTCTGTTCAGCGGGGGGCTCACAGATACGCAGTATTTT. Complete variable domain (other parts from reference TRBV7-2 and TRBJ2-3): GAGVSQSPSNKVTEKGKDVELRCDPISGHTALYWYRQSLGQGLEFLIYFQGNSAPDKSGLPSDRFSAERTGGSVSTLTIQRTQQEDSAVYLCASSLALFSGGLTDTQYFGPGTRLTVL.

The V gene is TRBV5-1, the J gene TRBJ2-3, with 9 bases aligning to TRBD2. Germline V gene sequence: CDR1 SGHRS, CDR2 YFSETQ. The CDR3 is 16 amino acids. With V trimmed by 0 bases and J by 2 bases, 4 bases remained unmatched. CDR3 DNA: TGCGCCAGCAGCTTGGGGCTAGCGGGGATCACAGATACGCAGTATTTT. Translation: CASSLGLAGITDTQYF.

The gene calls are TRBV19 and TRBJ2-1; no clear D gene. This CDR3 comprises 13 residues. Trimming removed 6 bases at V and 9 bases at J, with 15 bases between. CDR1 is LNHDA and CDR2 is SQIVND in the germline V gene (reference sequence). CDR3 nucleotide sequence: TGTGCCAGTAGGTTAGCCAACATTCCTGAGCAGTTCTTC. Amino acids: CASRLANIPEQFF.

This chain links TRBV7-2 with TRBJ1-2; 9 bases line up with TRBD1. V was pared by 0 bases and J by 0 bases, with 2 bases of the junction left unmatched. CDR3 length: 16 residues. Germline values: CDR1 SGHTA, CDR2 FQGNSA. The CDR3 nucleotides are TGTGCCAGCAGCTTAGCGGACAGGGGAGCTAACTATGGCTACACCTTC. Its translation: CASSLADRGANYGYTF.

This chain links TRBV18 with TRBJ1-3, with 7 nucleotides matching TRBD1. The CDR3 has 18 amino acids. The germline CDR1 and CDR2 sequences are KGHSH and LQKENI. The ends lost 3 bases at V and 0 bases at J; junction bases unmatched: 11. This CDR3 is CASSPEQTGSGSGNTIYF. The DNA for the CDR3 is TGTGCCAGCTCACCGGAGCAGACAGGGTCGGGCTCTGGAAACACCATATATTTT.

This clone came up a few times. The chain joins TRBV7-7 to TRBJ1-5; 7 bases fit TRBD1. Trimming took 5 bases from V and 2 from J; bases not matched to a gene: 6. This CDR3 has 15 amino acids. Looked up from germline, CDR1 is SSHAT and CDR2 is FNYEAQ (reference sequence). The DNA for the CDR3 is TGTGCCAGCAGCCCTAACAGGGGAGGCAATCAGCCCCAGCATTTT. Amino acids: CASSPNRGGNQPQHF. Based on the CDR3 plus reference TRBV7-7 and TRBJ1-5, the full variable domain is GAGVSQSPRYKVTKRGQDVTLRCDPISSHATLYWYQQALGQGPEFLTYFNYEAQPDKSGLPSDRFSAERPEGSISTLTIQRTEQRDSAMYRCASSPNRGGNQPQHFGDGTRLSIL.

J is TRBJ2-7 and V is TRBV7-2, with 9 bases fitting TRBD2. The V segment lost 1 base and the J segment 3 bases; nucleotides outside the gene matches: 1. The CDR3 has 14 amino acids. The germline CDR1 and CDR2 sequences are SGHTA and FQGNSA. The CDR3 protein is CASSLGGGGYEQYF. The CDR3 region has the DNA TGTGCCAGCAGCTTAGGCGGGGGGGGCTACGAGCAGTACTTC.